A single sample gave rise to the 20 T cell receptor beta chains below, sequenced in a study of tumor and adjacent non-tumor tissue in lung cancer. TCRbeta libraries were built with three rounds of nested PCR, modified from ARM-PCR. In TCRdb, the multiplex PCR reads were re-called with MiXCR into one record per CDR3 protein. The sample includes 120,000 or so distinct CDR3 sequences, about 66% of them seen just once. No cell sorting was done before RNA was extracted from the tissue. The source material was lung tumor tissue. These receptors were taken from a man younger than 45 with non-small cell lung cancer.

Concerning this clonotype itself: A read error is likely, as this CDR3 ends without the conserved phenylalanine or tryptophan. The chain links TRBV7-2 to TRBJ2-7, with 11 bases lining up with TRBD2. From germline, CDR1 is SGHTA and CDR2 FQGNSA. With 4 bases clipped from V and 4 bases from J, the junction kept 3 bases outside the gene matches. This CDR3 is built from 14 residues. CDR3 loop: CASSSTSGSYEQYL. CDR3 sequence (DNA): TGTGCCAGCAGCTCCACTAGCGGGAGTTACGAGCAGTACTTA.

About this clonotype: A read error may explain this, as a much larger clone is one base away. V is TRBV6-5 and J is TRBJ2-3, with 7 bases that match TRBD2. The germline CDR1 and CDR2 sequences are MNHEY and SVGAGI. The CDR3 has 14 amino acids. This chain's CDR3 is CAISYGRAPDTQYF. The CDR3 region has the DNA TGTGCCATCAGTTATGGGAGGGCCCCAGATACGCAGTATTTT.

On this clonotype itself: A much bigger clone sits one base away, suggesting this may be a read error. The V and J genes are TRBV6-5 and TRBJ1-2; a weak D match, TRBD1 (6 bases). CDR1 and CDR2 from the germline V gene are MNHEY and SVGAGI. The CDR3 is 16 amino acids. V gave up 2 bases and J gave up 4 bases, with 17 bases separating them. The CDR3 nucleotides read TGTGCCAGCAGTTACAACCAGGGGAACCCGGCCTATGGCTACACCTTC. It yields the protein CASSYNQGNPAYGYTF.

This chain uses TRBV20-1 with TRBJ2-1; TRBD2 aligns across 10 bases. J was trimmed by 8 bases and V by 4 bases; bases with no gene match: 17. The CDR3 extends over 17 amino acids. The germline V gene encodes CDR1 DFQATT and CDR2 SNEGSKA (reference sequence). CDR3 residues: CSANSALAGGRGDEQFF. The CDR3 DNA reads as TGCAGTGCTAATTCGGCGTTAGCGGGGGGCAGGGGAGATGAGCAGTTCTTC.

Comments on this clonotype: Possible read error: a much larger clone is one base away. The genes are TRBV5-6 and TRBJ2-3; a possible D gene is TRBD2 (6 bases). The CDR3 length is 16 residues. V was trimmed by 2 bases and J by 6 bases, leaving 19 bases between them. Germline CDR1 and CDR2: SGHDT and YYEEEE. The DNA of the CDR3 is TGTGCCAGCAGCTTTCTAGCGAGTCAAAATAGGGATACGCAGTATTTT. Amino acid sequence: CASSFLASQNRDTQYF.

The gene calls are TRBV24-1 and TRBJ2-2, with 10 bases lining up with TRBD1. The CDR3 loop spans 18 amino acids. J was trimmed by 1 base and V by 3 bases; bases with no gene match: 7. CDR1 is KGHDR and CDR2 is SFDVKD in the germline V gene. CDR3 in amino acids: CATSDPPGQGVNTGELFF. As DNA, the CDR3 is TGTGCCACCAGTGATCCGCCTGGACAGGGGGTGAACACCGGGGAGCTGTTTTTT.

In its sample, this clonotype was seen many times. V gene TRBV11-3 combines with J gene TRBJ2-3; TRBD2 matches 11 bases. J was trimmed by 2 bases and V by 5 bases; bases with no gene match: 12. Germline V lookup: CDR1 SGHNT, CDR2 YENEEA. This CDR3 is 18 amino acids long. The CDR3: CASSPDDATSGNTDTQYF. The CDR3 DNA sequence: TGTGCCAGCAGCCCAGACGACGCGACTAGCGGGAACACAGATACGCAGTATTTT. Combining the CDR3 with reference TRBV11-3 and TRBJ2-3 gives the whole variable domain EAGVVQSPRYKIIEKKQPVAFWCNPISGHNTLYWYLQNLGQGPELLIRYENEEAVDDSQLPKDRFSAERLKGVDSTLKIQPAELGDSAVYLCASSPDDATSGNTDTQYFGPGTRLTVL.

This clonotype was seen repeatedly, ten times or more. The rearrangement uses TRBV6-2 or TRBV6-3 and TRBJ1-2; the D gene is possibly TRBD1 (5 bases). CDR3 size: 13 residues. Germline values: CDR1 MNHEY, CDR2 SVGEGT. V lost 7 bases and J lost 4, with 13 bases in between. The CDR3 reads CASTEGGTYGYTF. DNA of the CDR3: TGTGCCAGCACCGAGGGAGGGACCTATGGCTACACCTTC.

This sequence joins TRBV12-3 or TRBV12-4 and TRBJ1-5; D perhaps matches TRBD2 (5 bases). Judging by the DNA end, TRBJ2-3 fits better; the J call may be wrong. The CDR3 totals 13 residues. The CDR3 DNA follows: TGTGCCAGCAGTCCGGGATCCAATCAGCCCCAGTATTTT. It is translated as CASSPGSNQPQYF.

This sequence joins TRBV6-2 or TRBV6-3 and TRBJ1-3; no clear D gene. The length of the CDR3 is 14 residues. Germline CDR1 and CDR2: MNHEY and SVGEGT. Trimming removed 10 bases from V and 2 bases from J, with 15 bases in between. CDR3 sequence: CATETGRTGNTIYF. As DNA, the CDR3 is TGTGCCACCGAAACTGGGAGAACTGGAAACACCATATATTTT.

This clonotype showed up just once. Likely a read error: the CDR3 ends without its conserved phenylalanine or tryptophan. V and J are TRBV4-2 and TRBJ2-5, with unresolved D. The CDR3 consists of 13 residues. The germline V gene encodes CDR1 LGHNA and CDR2 YNFKEQ. Deletions cut 3 bases from V and 7 bases from J, with 12 bases between. This chain's CDR3 is CASSHDSGATQYL. The CDR3 bases are TGTGCCAGCAGCCATGATAGTGGAGCGACCCAGTACCTC.

As to this clonotype: Compared with germline, one end of the junction differs, possibly owing to a read error. The J gene is TRBJ1-4, the V gene TRBV5-8; 8 bases are a match to TRBD1. Germline assignment: CDR1 SGHTS and CDR2 YDEGEE. The CDR3 contains 13 residues. The CDR3 nucleotides read TGTGTCAGCAGCACCGGACAGGGAGAAAAACTGTTTTTT. Translating gives CVSSTGQGEKLFF.

Comment on this clonotype: A read error may be the cause here, since a much bigger clone is one base away. The rearrangement uses TRBV20-1 and TRBJ2-5; 8 positions match TRBD1. Germline CDR1 and CDR2: DFQATT and SNEGSKA (reference sequence). This CDR3 comprises 15 residues. CDR3 sequence (DNA): TGCAATGCTAGAGTGGGGGCAGGGGGCGCCGAGACCCAGTACTTC. It is translated as CNARVGAGGAETQYF.

Comment on this clonotype: A much larger clonotype is one base distant, so this may be a read error. The rearrangement links TRBV24-1 to TRBJ2-1, with 7 bases that match TRBD2. The CDR3 covers 15 residues. The V gene's germline CDR1 is KGHDR and CDR2 SFDVKD. The CDR3: CVTSDERDGYNEQFF. Written as DNA, the CDR3 is TGTGTCACCAGTGATGAGCGGGATGGTTACAATGAGCAGTTCTTC.

This clonotype was observed at least ten times. The rearrangement uses TRBV6-2 or TRBV6-3 and TRBJ2-2; D remains ambiguous. Germline-derived CDR1 and CDR2 are MNHEY and SVGEGT. The V gene lost 2 bases and the J gene lost 3 bases, with 4 bases spanning the gap. The CDR3 contains 13 residues. CDR3 coding DNA: TGTGCCAGCAGTTACAGGGACACCGGGGAGCTGTTTTTT. Amino acids: CASSYRDTGELFF.

This clonotype was detected ten times or more. The gene calls are TRBV11-3 and TRBJ2-1; perhaps D is TRBD1 or TRBD2 (5 bases each). CDR3 length: 16 amino acids. Germline assignment: CDR1 SGHNT and CDR2 YENEEA. Trimming removed 1 base at V and 3 bases at J, with 13 bases between. The CDR3 loop reads CASSLGGPPSYNEQFF. The CDR3 DNA follows: TGTGCCAGCAGCTTAGGGGGACCGCCAAGCTACAATGAGCAGTTCTTC.

This clonotype occurred once. This may come from a read error, since a much larger clone is one base off. Likely a read error: the CDR3 ends without its conserved phenylalanine or tryptophan. J is TRBJ1-2 and V is TRBV12-3 or TRBV12-4; D is unclear. V lost 1 base and J lost 1, with 16 bases in between. This CDR3 is built from 17 residues. The CDR3 region is CASSLGRLTEINYGYTL. The CDR3 DNA sequence: TGTGCCAGCAGTTTAGGCCGCCTTACCGAGATTAACTATGGCTACACCCTC.

On this clonotype: At one end the junction does not follow the germline gene, possibly because of a read error. The chain links TRBV4-2 to TRBJ1-6, with 7 bases matching TRBD1. The CDR3 extends over 15 amino acids. Germline V gene data show CDR1 as LGHNA and CDR2 as YNFKEQ. CDR3 region: CANSQELGGESPLHF. CDR3 bases: TGTGCCAACAGCCAAGAATTAGGGGGCGAATCACCCCTCCACTTT.

Remarks on this clonotype: No conserved phenylalanine or tryptophan ends this CDR3, so it is likely a read error. The V call is TRBV29-1, the J call TRBJ2-1; D is undetermined. This CDR3 is 11 amino acids long. Between the trimmed V and J ends, which lost 8 bases and 5 bases, there was a span of 10 bases. The germline CDR1 and CDR2 sequences are SQVTM and ANQGSEA. CDR3 in amino acids: CSLVTNNEQFS. In DNA, the CDR3 is TGCAGCCTTGTCACCAACAATGAGCAGTTCTCC.

The chain recombines TRBV6-5 with TRBJ2-2; D uncertain. This CDR3 region has 12 residues. The germline CDR1 and CDR2 sequences are MNHEY and SVGAGI. The CDR3: CGSSYRYGELFF. The CDR3 DNA reads as TGTGGCAGTAGTTACAGATACGGGGAGCTGTTTTTT.